This TCR beta chain comes out of a study of blood T cell repertoires in COVID-19 (dated by TCRdb to 2018 to 2020). Background on the whole study: Samples from collaborators originated in the United States, Italy and Spain and spanned both the acute and convalescent phases of COVID-19. The dataset comprised deeply sampled blood TCRbeta repertoires from subjects exposed to, actively infected with, or recovered from COVID-19. The repertoires were released in a freely available public database intended as a resource for research on the immune response to SARS-CoV-2. The samples were drawn from the first 160 participants of the ongoing ImmuneRACE study and from 1,200 or so subjects provided by 6 global collaborators. Where HLA class I and class II types were available, the types were taken from metadata supplied by the sample provider, not from assay-based typing. The sample metadata nearly always contained a de-identified subject ID, COVID-19 status, age in years and sex. The material from the prospective study consisted of cDNA or gDNA derived from T cells, B-cell-depleted T cells, or PBMCs.

As encoded in the germline V gene, CDR1 is SGHRS while CDR2 is YFSETQ. V is pared back by 3 bases and J by 0 bases, with 9 bases lying between the germline termini. There are 14 amino acids in the CDR3, from cysteine to phenylalanine inclusive. Only CDR3 DNA remains: 42 bases, in frame from the first base. TCRbeta CDR3 regions were amplified from genomic DNA using the immunoSEQ Assay, a bias-controlled multiplex PCR. The source study handled its data this way. The number of nucleated cells in each sample was estimated from the amplification of reference gene primers within the assay. To quantify the absolute abundance of each unique TCRbeta CDR3 rearrangement, sequence reads were collapsed and filtered. Productive Simpson clonality was computed per sample as the square root of Simpson's diversity index over productive rearrangements. Imported from immuneACCESS, the table was reduced by TCRdb to in-frame sequences with V and J called. These copies leave out some clones; in studies compared against another copy, an unresolved V gene accounts for under half, and the cause of the remainder is not known. V and J calls and clone size are copied from that table; D and trimming were computed from the DNA. Within this sample are approximately 380,000 clones, with around 85% of them counted one time only. The top ten clones comprise 3% to 4.5% of the sample.

Whole blood was collected in K2EDTA tubes by collaborating institutions according to the institutions' own protocols. For TCRbeta analysis, collaborators shipped samples in one of three forms: frozen whole blood, isolated PBMCs, or DNA extracted from either of those sample types. The research as a whole found: The amount of clinical and demographic metadata varied by source and participant and was provided uncurated.

This clone came up once. Its binding antigen is unknown. Base quality data are lacking; no much larger clone is found one base away. The sample has other DNA sequences that encode this CDR3 too. Recombination joined TRBV5-1 with TRBJ1-1; TRBD1 is a weak D gene call, 5 bases matching. The specimen sequenced was peripheral blood. The receptor's source is a woman aged 18-30 years with acute or convalescent COVID-19. The CDR3 in this case is CASSSDSMNTEAFF. The DNA reads as follows: TGCGCCAGCAGCTCAGACAGTATGAACACTGAAGCTTTCTTT.